The next 7 T cell receptor beta chains were all read from a single sample in a study of cytomegalovirus exposure and HLA in healthy donors. With 60 Vbeta and 13 Jbeta primers, the PCR was carried out. Measured with immunoSEQ multiplex PCR; TCRdb has only the in-frame clones, and not every one. In all, the sample yields 60,000 to 70,000 clones. Specimen: PBMCs. These receptors originate from a boy aged 5 to 17 in good health and CMV-seronegative.

The CDR3 sequence is CASSSPRGGGLEQYF. The CDR3 region has the DNA TGTGCCAGCAGCTCACCCCGCGGGGGGGGTTTGGAGCAGTACTTC. The chain has TRBV7-9 and TRBJ2-7, with 9 bases matching TRBD2. Germline values: CDR1 SEHNR, CDR2 FQNEAQ (reference sequence). The CDR3 has 15 residues. V dropped 4 bases and J dropped 7; count of bases not matched to a gene: 11.

The V call is TRBV18, the J call TRBJ1-2, with 9 bases aligning to TRBD1. V trimming: 3 bases; J trimming: 4 bases; junction bases outside the gene matches: 9. Germline V gene data show CDR1 as KGHSH and CDR2 as LQKENI. The CDR3 has 16 amino acids. Here the CDR3 DNA reads TGTGCCAGCTCACCCCCGGACAGGGGAGCCCTCTATGGCTACACCTTC. This codes for CASSPPDRGALYGYTF.

This sequence joins TRBV19 and TRBJ2-6; D may be TRBD2 (5 bases). Germline assignment: CDR1 LNHDA and CDR2 SQIVND (reference sequence). This CDR3 has 17 amino acids. The V gene lost 8 bases and the J gene lost 1 base, with 18 bases spanning the gap. The CDR3 is CASQSPESGSGANVLTF. The DNA for the CDR3 is TGTGCCAGTCAATCGCCGGAGTCGGGATCTGGGGCCAACGTCCTGACTTTC.

V usage is TRBV11-2 and J usage is TRBJ2-7; D not certain. V was cut by 1 base and J by 4 bases, with 5 bases left in between. The CDR3 has 12 residues. Germline V CDR1 and CDR2: SGHAT, FQNNGV. This chain's CDR3 is CASSLGSYEQYF. The CDR3 DNA follows: TGTGCCAGCAGCTTAGGCAGTTACGAGCAGTACTTC.

V usage is TRBV7-9 and J usage is TRBJ1-1; D is uncertain. CDR1 and CDR2 from the germline V gene are SEHNR and FQNEAQ (reference sequence). This CDR3 has 13 residues. V shed 5 bases and J shed 4 bases, with 11 bases lying between them. The CDR3 protein is CASSNGLGTEAFF. The CDR3 nucleotides are TGTGCCAGCAGCAACGGGTTGGGCACTGAAGCTTTCTTT.

The genes are TRBV30 and TRBJ1-2, with 7 bases matching TRBD1. Per the germline V gene, CDR1 is GTSNPN and CDR2 is SVGIG (reference sequence). CDR3 size: 13 residues. The junction had 2 bases not matched to a gene; V was cut back by 4 bases and J by 0 bases. Here the CDR3 reads CAWTGTANYGYTF. The CDR3 DNA follows: TGTGCCTGGACCGGGACAGCTAACTATGGCTACACCTTC. The full variable domain, completed using reference TRBV30 and TRBJ1-2, is SQTIHQWPATLVQPVGSPLSLECTVEGTSNPNLYWYRQAAGRGLQLLFYSVGIGQISSEVPQNLSASRPQDRQFILSSKKLLLSDSGFYLCAWTGTANYGYTFGSGTRLTVV.

The chain combines TRBV7-2 with TRBJ1-6, with TRBD1 as a possible D gene (5 bases). CDR1 SGHTA and CDR2 FQGNSA come from the germline V gene. CDR3 length: 14 amino acids. V lost 6 bases and J 14 bases, leaving 20 bases between the germline ends. The DNA for the CDR3 is TGTGCCAGCAGTACGGACACAGGAGATCCGACCCTCCACTTT. This codes for CASSTDTGDPTLHF.